The 25 T cell receptor beta chains listed next were all sequenced from one sample in a study of blood T cell repertoires in COVID-19. Repertoires were generated with immunoSEQ multiplex PCR, while TCRdb's copy carries only in-frame clones and drops some. The sample records 370,000 or so clones, approximately 89% being singletons. Sequenced sample: PBMCs or T cells enriched from blood (not recorded which). The receptors derive from a man aged 25 to 40 who had recovered from COVID-19.

The chain joins TRBV29-1 to TRBJ1-1; TRBD1 matches 9 bases. Germline CDR1 is SQVTM and CDR2 is ANQGSEA. The junction had 4 bases not matched to a gene; V was cut back by 4 bases and J by 1 base. The CDR3 has 14 residues. CDR3 sequence: CSVGVTGGNTEAFF. CDR3 DNA sequence: TGCAGCGTTGGGGTGACAGGGGGGAACACTGAAGCTTTCTTT.

The chain links TRBV10-3 to TRBJ1-6, with 8 bases matching TRBD1. This CDR3 is 14 amino acids long. J was trimmed by 10 bases and V by 4 bases; bases with no gene match: 6. The germline gives CDR1 ENHRY, CDR2 SYGVKD. In DNA form, the CDR3 reads TGTGCCATCAGTGCGGACAGGGTGAAATCACCCCTCCACTTT. This encodes CAISADRVKSPLHF.

The chain combines TRBV6-5 with TRBJ2-7, with D unclear. The V end lost 5 bases, the J end lost 0 bases, and 11 bases lay between the germline ends. The germline V gene encodes CDR1 MNHEY and CDR2 SVGAGI. This CDR3 has 14 amino acids. The CDR3 DNA is TGTGCCAGCAGTCCTCAACTGATCTCCTACGAGCAGTACTTC. Translation: CASSPQLISYEQYF.

This sequence joins TRBV6-5 and TRBJ1-3; 10 nucleotides line up with TRBD1. CDR1 is MNHEY and CDR2 is SVGAGI in the germline V gene. The ends lost 6 bases at V and 4 bases at J; junction bases unmatched: 3. The CDR3 is made up of 14 amino acids. The CDR3 sequence is CASRRGQGGNTIYF. CDR3 DNA: TGTGCCAGCAGGAGGGGACAGGGGGGAAACACCATATATTTT.

The CDR3 nucleotides read TGTGCCAGCAGCAAAATCCCGATAGGACAGGGTCGCAATCAGCCCCAGCATTTT. This encodes CASSKIPIGQGRNQPQHF. The V call is TRBV21-1, the J call TRBJ1-5; TRBD1 is the table's D call and was not checked against the DNA. TRBV21-1 represents a pseudogene. The CDR3 extends over 18 amino acids.

This chain uses TRBV27 with TRBJ2-7; D may be TRBD2 (5 bases). Trimming cost V 3 bases and J 1 base, with 10 bases left between them. The germline V gene has CDR1 MNHEY and CDR2 SMNVEV (reference sequence). The CDR3 runs to 14 residues. This CDR3 is CASSFRGASYEQYF. CDR3 bases: TGTGCCAGCAGTTTTCGGGGAGCATCCTACGAGCAGTACTTC.

In the case of this clone: The same CDR3 is also encoded by other DNA sequences in this sample. This rearrangement joins TRBV7-2 to TRBJ1-2; 8 nucleotides agree with TRBD1. The CDR3 runs to 13 residues. V lost 4 bases and J lost 8; bases outside the gene matches: 6. Germline-derived CDR1 and CDR2 are SGHTA and FQGNSA. This CDR3 is CASSSGQGGGYTF. CDR3 DNA: TGTGCCAGCAGCTCAGGACAGGGTGGGGGCTACACCTTC.

The chain recombines TRBV7-9 with TRBJ1-4; D unclear. V lost 5 bases and J 4 bases, leaving 11 bases between the germline ends. This CDR3 comprises 14 residues. The germline CDR1 and CDR2 sequences are SEHNR and FQNEAQ (reference sequence). Here the CDR3 DNA reads TGTGCCAGCAGCATAAGTGGCTTTAATGAAAAACTGTTTTTT. Translated: CASSISGFNEKLFF.

The rearrangement joins TRBV15 to TRBJ2-7, with D possibly matching TRBD1 (6 bases). The CDR3 length is 13 residues. V lost 4 bases, J lost 3 bases, and 10 bases lay in between. The germline gives CDR1 LNHNV, CDR2 YYDKDF (reference sequence). Here the CDR3 DNA reads TGTGCCACCAGCATACAGGGTGGCTACGAGCAGTACTTC. It encodes CATSIQGGYEQYF.

The gene calls are TRBV28 and TRBJ2-1, with D maybe TRBD2 (6 bases). The CDR3 runs 11 residues. With 8 bases removed from V and 10 bases from J, the gap between germline ends came to 12 bases. CDR1 and CDR2 from the germline V gene are MDHEN and SYDVKM. For the CDR3, the DNA is TGTGCCAGCGGGGGGTATAGCGAGCAGTTCTTC. Its protein product is CASGGYSEQFF.

J is TRBJ1-1 and V is TRBV20-1; TRBD1 might be the D (5 bases). CDR1 is DFQATT and CDR2 is SNEGSKA in the germline V gene (reference sequence). Trimming pared 6 bases from V and 5 bases from J, leaving 10 bases between. The CDR3 covers 11 residues. CDR3 bases: TGCAGTGCGTCAAAGGGGACTGAAGCTTTCTTT. This codes for CSASKGTEAFF.

The chain has TRBV9 and TRBJ1-2, with TRBD1 as a possible D gene (6 bases). V was cut by 4 bases and J by 7 bases, with 26 bases left in between. Germline-derived CDR1 and CDR2 are SGDLS and YYNGEE. The CDR3 has 17 residues. The CDR3 sequence: CASSINLNAGGEVGYTF. The CDR3 DNA follows: TGTGCCAGCAGCATCAACCTGAATGCGGGGGGCGAAGTTGGCTACACCTTC.

The rearrangement joins TRBV14 to TRBJ2-7, with 8 bases matching TRBD1. The CDR3 spans 14 residues. V was clipped by 4 bases and J by 5 bases; unmatched bases: 7. The germline V gene encodes CDR1 SGHDN and CDR2 FVKESK. Here the CDR3 reads CASSPRQGAHEQYF. In DNA, the CDR3 is TGTGCCAGCAGCCCCCGTCAGGGGGCCCACGAGCAGTACTTC.

The V call is TRBV7-8, the J call TRBJ1-2; possible D gene TRBD1, 5 bases. Germline V gene lookup returns CDR1 SGHVS and CDR2 FQNEAQ. The V and J ends lost 3 bases and 4 bases respectively, with 9 bases between them. The CDR3 consists of 13 residues. The CDR3 DNA sequence: TGTGCCAGCAGCTTTCAGACAGCCTATGGCTACACCTTC. It codes for CASSFQTAYGYTF.

In its sample, this clone was seen once. The V gene is TRBV6-2 or TRBV6-3, the J gene TRBJ1-2; 8 nucleotides match TRBD1. The CDR3 runs to 18 residues. Germline CDR1 is MNHEY and CDR2 is SVGEGT. V shed 0 bases and J 4 bases; nucleotides not matched to a gene: 13. This chain's CDR3 is CASSYSAGGPRPFYGYTF. The CDR3 DNA reads TGTGCCAGCAGTTACTCTGCAGGGGGCCCTCGCCCTTTCTATGGCTACACCTTC.

This clone appeared a single time. This chain connects TRBV7-9 to TRBJ1-2; D perhaps matches TRBD1 (6 bases). Trimming cost V 1 base and J 7 bases, with 16 bases left between them. The CDR3 runs to 15 residues. The germline V gene has CDR1 SEHNR and CDR2 FQNEAQ (reference sequence). The CDR3 here is CASSLVGQGNRGYTF. The CDR3 region has the DNA TGTGCCAGCAGCTTAGTCGGGCAGGGGAATCGTGGCTACACCTTC.

The chain joins TRBV9 to TRBJ1-4, with D perhaps TRBD1 (5 bases). Between the trimmed V and J ends, which lost 3 bases and 0 bases, there was a span of 15 bases. Germline lookup yields CDR1 SGDLS and CDR2 YYNGEE. The CDR3 spans 17 residues. The CDR3 coding sequence is TGTGCCAGCAGCGCCACCCCGGGGGGGGCAACTAATGAAAAACTGTTTTTT. Translated, it gives CASSATPGGATNEKLFF.

This clone was recorded many times. The chain carries TRBV6-1 and TRBJ2-7; D gene uncertain. In germline, CDR1 is MNHNS, CDR2 SASEGT. The CDR3 length is 15 residues. V was trimmed by 3 bases and J by 5 bases, leaving 17 bases between them. The CDR3 region has the DNA TGTGCCAGCAGTGACCAGGCGACCTCTTACGACGAGCAGTACTTC. It specifies CASSDQATSYDEQYF.

V gene TRBV18 combines with J gene TRBJ1-5, with D hard to call. The CDR3 runs 14 residues. CDR1 is KGHSH, CDR2 LQKENI, per germline. V was cut by 2 bases and J by 0 bases, with 5 bases left in between. CDR3 protein: CASSPEVSNQPQHF. The CDR3 DNA follows: TGTGCCAGCTCACCAGAGGTTAGCAATCAGCCCCAGCATTTT.

This chain joins TRBV6-5 and TRBJ1-1; no firm D call. The CDR3 covers 13 residues. Germline V gives CDR1 MNHEY, CDR2 SVGAGI. With 2 bases removed from V and 3 bases from J, the gap between germline ends came to 7 bases. The chain's CDR3 is CASSYLSDTEAFF. As DNA, the CDR3 is TGTGCCAGCAGTTACCTGTCCGACACTGAAGCTTTCTTT.

J is TRBJ2-7 and V is TRBV6-5, with 9 nucleotides matching TRBD1. Germline CDR1 is MNHEY and CDR2 is SVGAGI. J lost 2 bases, V lost 4 bases, and 6 bases had no gene match. The CDR3 has 15 residues. The chain's CDR3 is CASSSSGQGPYEQYF. CDR3 nucleotides: TGTGCCAGCAGTTCATCGGGACAGGGTCCCTACGAGCAGTACTTC.

The chain uses TRBV21-1 and TRBJ2-7; TRBD2 is the table's D call and was not checked against the DNA. TRBV21-1 is termed a pseudogene. This CDR3 is built from 13 residues. CDR3 amino acids: CASSNPSGREQYF. The DNA of the CDR3 is TGTGCCAGCAGCAATCCCAGCGGGCGGGAGCAGTACTTC.

This clone was observed a handful of times. The genes are TRBV10-3 and TRBJ1-1; 7 bases line up with TRBD1. The CDR3 contains 14 residues. Losses at the gene ends were 6 bases for V and 4 bases for J; bases not matched to a gene: 8. The V gene's germline CDR1 is ENHRY and CDR2 SYGVKD. CDR3 coding DNA: TGTGCCATCAGGCGACAGGGTGCGCGCACTGAAGCTTTCTTT. It encodes CAIRRQGARTEAFF.

The V call is TRBV3-1 (or the pseudogene TRBV3-2), the J call TRBJ1-3; weak D call: TRBD1 (5 bases). V was trimmed by 4 bases and J by 1 base, leaving 14 bases between them. This CDR3 comprises 16 residues. Germline-derived CDR1 and CDR2 are LGHDT and YNNKEL (reference sequence). The DNA for the CDR3 is TGTGCCAGCAGCCTTTTCTCAGGGAAGTCTGGAAACACCATATATTTT. Protein sequence: CASSLFSGKSGNTIYF.

This rearrangement joins TRBV29-1 to TRBJ1-2; weak D call: TRBD1 (6 bases). V lost 7 bases, J lost 6 bases, and 21 bases lay in between. CDR3 length: 14 amino acids. Germline values: CDR1 SQVTM, CDR2 ANQGSEA. CDR3 DNA sequence: TGCAGCGCACAGGGTGGAGCGTATCTGGATGGCTACACCTTC. Amino acids: CSAQGGAYLDGYTF.